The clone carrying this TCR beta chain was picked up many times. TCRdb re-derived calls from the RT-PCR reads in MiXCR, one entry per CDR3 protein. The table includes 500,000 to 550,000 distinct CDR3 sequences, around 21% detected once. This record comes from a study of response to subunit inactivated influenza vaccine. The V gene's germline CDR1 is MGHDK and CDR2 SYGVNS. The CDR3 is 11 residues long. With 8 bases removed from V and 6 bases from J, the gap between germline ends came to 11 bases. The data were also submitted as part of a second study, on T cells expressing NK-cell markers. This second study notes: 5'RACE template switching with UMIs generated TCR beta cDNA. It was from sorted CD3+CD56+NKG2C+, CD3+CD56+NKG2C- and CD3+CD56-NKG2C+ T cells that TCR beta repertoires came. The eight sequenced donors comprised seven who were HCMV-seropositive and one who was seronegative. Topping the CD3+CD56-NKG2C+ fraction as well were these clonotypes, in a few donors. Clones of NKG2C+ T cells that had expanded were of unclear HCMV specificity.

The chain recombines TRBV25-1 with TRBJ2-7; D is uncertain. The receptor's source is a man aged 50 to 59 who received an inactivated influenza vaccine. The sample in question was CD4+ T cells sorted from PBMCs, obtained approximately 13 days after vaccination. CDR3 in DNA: TGTGCCAGCTCTTACGTTGGCGAGCAGTACTTC. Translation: CASSYVGEQYF.